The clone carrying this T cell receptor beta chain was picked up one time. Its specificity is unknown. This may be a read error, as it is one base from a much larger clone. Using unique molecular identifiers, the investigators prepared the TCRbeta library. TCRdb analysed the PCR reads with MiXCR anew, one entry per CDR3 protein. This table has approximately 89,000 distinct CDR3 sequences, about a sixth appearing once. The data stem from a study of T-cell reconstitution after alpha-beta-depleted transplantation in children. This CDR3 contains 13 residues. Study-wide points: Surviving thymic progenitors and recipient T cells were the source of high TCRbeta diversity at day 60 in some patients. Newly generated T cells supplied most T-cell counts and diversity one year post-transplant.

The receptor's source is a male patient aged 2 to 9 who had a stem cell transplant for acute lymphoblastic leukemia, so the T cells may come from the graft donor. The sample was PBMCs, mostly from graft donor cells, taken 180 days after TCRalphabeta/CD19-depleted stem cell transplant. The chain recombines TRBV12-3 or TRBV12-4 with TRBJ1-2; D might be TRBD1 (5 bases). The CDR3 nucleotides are TGTGCCAGCAGTTTGGAGGGGCCTTATGGCTACGCCTTC. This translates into CASSLEGPYGYAF.